These 16 T cell receptor beta chains originate from one sample sequenced in a study of blood T cell repertoires in COVID-19. The data were produced by immunoSEQ multiplex PCR, yet TCRdb's version contains in-frame clones alone and is incomplete. Seen here are 310,000 or so clones, 85% to 90% observed once, and the top ten hold around 9.3%. Sequenced sample: PBMCs or T cells enriched from blood (not recorded which). The source of these receptors is a woman under 30 who had recovered from COVID-19.

The chain couples TRBV7-8 to TRBJ1-5, with D tentatively TRBD1 (6 bases). The V end was cut by 4 bases, the J end by 4 bases, with 29 bases between. The CDR3 length is 20 residues. Looked up from germline, CDR1 is SGHVS and CDR2 is FQNEAQ. In nucleotides, the CDR3 is TGTGCCAGCAGCTCCCAGAGGCAAAGGACAACAGGGAGGGTAAATCAGCCCCAGCATTTT. It is translated as CASSSQRQRTTGRVNQPQHF. The complete variable domain, with remaining parts taken from reference TRBV7-8 and TRBJ1-5, reads GAGVSQSPRYKVAKRGQDVALRCDPISGHVSLFWYQQALGQGPEFLTYFQNEAQLDKSGLPSDRFFAERPEGSVSTLKIQRTQQEDSAVYLCASSSQRQRTTGRVNQPQHFGDGTRLSIL.

This rearrangement joins TRBV5-1 to TRBJ2-5; 9 positions agree with TRBD1. Germline values: CDR1 SGHRS, CDR2 YFSETQ. CDR3 length equals 15 residues. V lost 4 bases to trimming and J lost 5 bases; unmatched junction nucleotides: 9. The CDR3 loop reads CASSPGTGRRETQYF. The CDR3 DNA follows: TGCGCCAGCAGCCCGGGGACAGGGCGGCGGGAGACCCAGTACTTC.

This clone was seen just once. J is TRBJ2-3 and V is TRBV6-5; 7 positions agree with TRBD2. CDR3 length: 14 amino acids. J gave up 5 bases and V 2 bases, and 4 bases lay outside the gene matches. In germline, CDR1 is MNHEY, CDR2 SVGAGI. CDR3 sequence: CASSYIGGEDTQYF. The CDR3 DNA reads as TGTGCCAGCAGTTACATTGGGGGGGAAGATACGCAGTATTTT.

The V call is TRBV25-1, the J call TRBJ1-5; TRBD1 is a possible D gene (6 bases). Trimming cost V 2 bases and J 9 bases, with 14 bases left between them. The CDR3 length is 14 residues. CDR1 and CDR2 from the germline V gene are MGHDK and SYGVNS. The CDR3 nucleotides are TGTGCCAGCAGTGAACTGGCGGGGGGCCGGCCCCAGCATTTT. It specifies CASSELAGGRPQHF.

V usage is TRBV21-1 and J usage is TRBJ2-4; the D call TRBD1 from the table was never checked on the DNA. TRBV21-1 is a pseudogene. This CDR3 is 16 amino acids long. This chain's CDR3 is CASSTRTGKGKNIQYF. CDR3 nucleotide sequence: TGTGCCAGCAGCACTCGGACAGGGAAGGGGAAAAACATTCAGTACTTC.

The chain links TRBV18 to TRBJ2-7; 9 positions agree with TRBD1. The CDR3 extends over 14 amino acids. The junction had 7 bases not matched to a gene; V was cut back by 5 bases and J by 5 bases. Germline CDR1 and CDR2: KGHSH and LQKENI. CDR3 coding DNA: TGTGCCAGCTCAATACAGGGGGCGCTTCACGAGCAGTACTTC. This encodes CASSIQGALHEQYF.

This clone was seen only once. The chain joins TRBV2 to TRBJ2-2; D is uncertain. Germline V gene lookup returns CDR1 SNHLY and CDR2 FYNNEI. The CDR3 totals 13 residues. V was pared by 0 bases and J by 7 bases, with 6 bases between. CDR3 amino acids: CASSEARNGELFF. CDR3 bases: TGTGCCAGCAGTGAAGCCAGAAACGGGGAGCTGTTTTTT.

The J gene is TRBJ1-2, the V gene TRBV27; 9 positions match TRBD1. There are 17 residues in the CDR3. Trimming took 2 bases from V and 2 from J; bases not matched to a gene: 9. Germline V gene sequence: CDR1 MNHEY, CDR2 SMNVEV (reference sequence). The DNA for the CDR3 is TGTGCCAGCAGTTTACGGCAGGGACAGGGACCAAACTATGGCTACACCTTC. It yields the protein CASSLRQGQGPNYGYTF.

This clone was seen more than once but under ten times. The V gene is TRBV7-8, the J gene TRBJ1-2, with D maybe TRBD1 (6 bases). The CDR3 loop spans 16 amino acids. The germline V and J ends were trimmed by 4 bases and 0 bases, with 15 bases remaining between them. Germline CDR1 and CDR2: SGHVS and FQNEAQ. CDR3 in amino acids: CASSSHRDITNYGYTF. DNA of the CDR3: TGTGCCAGCAGCTCTCACCGGGACATCACTAACTATGGCTACACCTTC.

In this sample, this clone turned up once. This chain connects TRBV7-2 to TRBJ1-2; possibly TRBD1 for D (6 bases). The germline V gene encodes CDR1 SGHTA and CDR2 FQGNSA. V lost 5 bases to trimming and J lost 4 bases, with 11 bases between them. The CDR3 runs 13 residues. The CDR3 DNA is TGTGCCAGCAGCCCCAGGGGATCCTATGGCTACACCTTC. Amino acid sequence: CASSPRGSYGYTF.

The gene calls are TRBV6-5 and TRBJ1-5; 9 nucleotides match TRBD1. Trimming took 5 bases from V and 5 from J; bases not matched to a gene: 4. The CDR3 is 14 amino acids. From germline, CDR1 is MNHEY and CDR2 SVGAGI. CDR3 coding DNA: TGTGCCAGCAGTAAGGACAGGGGCCATCAGCCCCAGCATTTT. Residues: CASSKDRGHQPQHF.

The sample holds a few counts of this clone. The rearrangement uses TRBV5-4 and TRBJ1-6; D gene ambiguous. The germline V gene encodes CDR1 SGHNT and CDR2 YYREEE (reference sequence). Trimming left V 5 bases short and J 2 bases short, with 8 bases between. This CDR3 is 14 amino acids long. CDR3 loop: CASRDTAYNSPLHF. CDR3 nucleotide sequence: TGTGCCAGCAGAGATACAGCCTATAATTCACCCCTCCACTTT.

The chain is built from TRBV30 and TRBJ1-1, with D possibly matching TRBD1 (6 bases). The germline V and J ends were trimmed by 4 bases and 12 bases, with 15 bases remaining between them. The CDR3 is 11 amino acids. In germline, CDR1 is GTSNPN, CDR2 SVGIG (reference sequence). CDR3 nucleotides: TGTGCCTGGATACTAGACAGGTTCACTTTCTTT. Translated, it gives CAWILDRFTFF.

The chain's CDR3 is CASSFRGTGDGEQYF. As DNA, the CDR3 is TGTGCCAGCAGCTTCAGGGGGACAGGGGATGGCGAGCAGTACTTC. The chain employs TRBV7-8 and TRBJ2-7; 10 nucleotides line up with TRBD1. Unmatched junction bases numbered 8, after V lost 3 bases and J lost 6 bases. Germline-derived CDR1 and CDR2 are SGHVS and FQNEAQ. The CDR3 has 15 residues.

The V call is TRBV29-1, the J call TRBJ1-2; D not resolved. The CDR3 runs 13 residues. Between the trimmed V and J ends, which lost 0 bases and 8 bases, there was a span of 13 bases. From germline, CDR1 is SQVTM and CDR2 ANQGSEA. CDR3 sequence (DNA): TGCAGCGTTGAAGATAGAAGGACGGGAGGCTACACCTTC. Translating gives CSVEDRRTGGYTF.

The table lists this clone with a count of one. The V gene is TRBV24-1, the J gene TRBJ1-2; no reliable D call. Germline V gene sequence: CDR1 KGHDR, CDR2 SFDVKD. The V and J ends lost 5 bases and 8 bases respectively, with 20 bases between them. The CDR3 is made up of 15 amino acids. The DNA of the CDR3 is TGTGCCACCAGTGTCCCCGCCTCGGAGCATCCCGGCTACACCTTC. Its protein product is CATSVPASEHPGYTF.